The 23 T cell receptor beta chains below were found in one sample sequenced in a study of OX40 agonist ivuxolimab in advanced cancers. TCRdb keeps only in-frame clones here, not all; method: immunoSEQ multiplex PCR. The repertoire has tens of thousands of clones, approximately 79% of them found once; the top ten carry about 23%. The sequencing used CD4+ or CD8+ T cells sorted from blood, collected in a trial of the OX40 agonist ivuxolimab. All receptors come from an adult with an advanced solid tumor such as melanoma, head and neck, liver or kidney cancer.

The chain has TRBV28 and TRBJ2-7; 12 bases fit TRBD2. Germline trimming cut 5 bases from V and 3 bases from J; bases unmatched to any gene: 2. The CDR3 totals 14 residues. Germline V gene data show CDR1 as MDHEN and CDR2 as SYDVKM. The CDR3 protein is CASSRTSGIYEQYF. The CDR3 coding sequence is TGTGCCAGCAGTCGGACTAGCGGGATCTACGAGCAGTACTTC.

The V call is TRBV5-6, the J call TRBJ1-6; TRBD1 is a possible D gene (6 bases). CDR1 and CDR2 from the germline V gene are SGHDT and YYEEEE. CDR3 size: 13 residues. V dropped 8 bases and J dropped 10 bases, with 16 bases sitting between them. In DNA form, the CDR3 reads TGTGCCAGTGAAACAGGGTTCGGGTCACCCCTCCACTTT. This gives the protein CASETGFGSPLHF. The full variable domain, in which reference TRBV5-6 and TRBJ1-6 provide the parts outside the CDR3, is DAGVTQSPTHLIKTRGQQVTLRCSPKSGHDTVSWYQQALGQGPQFIFQYYEEEERQRGNFPDRFSGHQFPNYSSELNVNALLLGDSALYLCASETGFGSPLHFGNGTRLTVT.

V gene TRBV23-1 combines with J gene TRBJ2-6; no clear D gene. TRBV23-1 carries the ORF label, with uncertain function. The ends were cut back, 6 bases at V and 0 bases at J, with 12 bases in the middle. This CDR3 comprises 16 residues. CDR3 DNA sequence: TGCGCCAGCAGGGGCCGAATGGACTCTGGGGCCAACGTCCTGACTTTC. Translated, it gives CASRGRMDSGANVLTF.

Only a few counts were recorded for this clone. The chain links TRBV27 to TRBJ1-1, with unresolved D. This CDR3 is built from 15 residues. Between the trimmed V and J ends, which lost 4 bases and 0 bases, there was a span of 12 bases. The germline V gene has CDR1 MNHEY and CDR2 SMNVEV (reference sequence). The CDR3 protein is CASSSPPGLNTEAFF. DNA of the CDR3: TGTGCCAGCAGTTCCCCCCCGGGCTTGAACACTGAAGCTTTCTTT.

The chain links TRBV29-1 to TRBJ1-4; 7 positions agree with TRBD1. Germline CDR1 SQVTM, CDR2 ANQGSEA. V shed 6 bases and J 6 bases; nucleotides not matched to a gene: 7. This CDR3 is 13 amino acids long. In DNA, the CDR3 is TGCAGCGTATTGACAGGGTTGCATGAAAAACTGTTTTTT. Protein: CSVLTGLHEKLFF.

This chain links TRBV6-1 with TRBJ1-5, with D uncertain. Germline CDR1 reads MNHNS; CDR2 reads SASEGT. The CDR3 is 15 residues long. The germline V and J ends were trimmed by 4 bases and 3 bases, with 13 bases remaining between them. CDR3 sequence: CASSVGTVVNQPQHF. The CDR3 nucleotides are TGTGCCAGCAGTGTAGGAACAGTTGTCAATCAGCCCCAGCATTTT.

The gene calls are TRBV28 and TRBJ2-5, with 14 bases that match TRBD2. V lost 6 bases, J lost 1 base, and 10 bases stayed unmatched. Per germline, CDR1 MDHEN and CDR2 SYDVKM. The CDR3 runs 18 residues. Here the CDR3 reads CASSLTSGRGPIQETQYF. DNA for the CDR3: TGTGCCAGCAGCCTGACTAGCGGGAGGGGCCCAATCCAAGAGACCCAGTACTTC.

Regarding this clone: The sample has other DNA sequences that encode this CDR3 too. V and J are TRBV28 and TRBJ2-7; the D is unclear. Germline V gives CDR1 MDHEN, CDR2 SYDVKM. V lost 6 bases, J lost 2 bases, and 11 bases lay in between. The CDR3 sequence is 13 residues long. This chain's CDR3 is CASSLGRTYEQYF. As DNA, the CDR3 is TGTGCCAGCAGCCTAGGACGGACCTACGAGCAGTACTTC.

The J gene is TRBJ1-1, the V gene TRBV19; D is possibly TRBD1 (6 bases). Germline V CDR1 and CDR2: LNHDA, SQIVND (reference sequence). Trimming took 4 bases from V and 3 from J, leaving 15 bases between them. The CDR3 covers 15 residues. The CDR3, as DNA: TGTGCCAGTAGTACCGTCGAGGGGGGGTACACTGAAGCTTTCTTT. Its protein is CASSTVEGGYTEAFF.

V and J are TRBV6-5 and TRBJ2-1; 7 bases agree with TRBD2. Germline V gives CDR1 MNHEY, CDR2 SVGAGI. V trimming: 3 bases; J trimming: 7 bases; junction bases outside the gene matches: 9. This CDR3 has 15 amino acids. CDR3 coding DNA: TGTGCCAGCAGTTATTCGGGGGGTGTTAAGAATGAGCAGTTCTTC. It specifies CASSYSGGVKNEQFF.

This clone was seen once. J is TRBJ2-2 and V is TRBV13; D is undetermined. Germline CDR1 is PRHDT and CDR2 is FYEKMQ (reference sequence). CDR3 length: 12 residues. Trimming stripped 2 bases from V and 8 bases from J, with 6 bases between. The DNA for the CDR3 is TGTGCCAGCAGCTTATCGGCTGGGGAGCTGTTTTTT. It specifies CASSLSAGELFF. Full variable domain (missing parts from reference TRBV13 and TRBJ2-2): AAGVIQSPRHLIKEKRETATLKCYPIPRHDTVYWYQQGPGQDPQFLISFYEKMQSDKGSIPDRFSAQQFSDYHSELNMSSLELGDSALYFCASSLSAGELFFGEGSRLTVL.

This chain links TRBV15 with TRBJ2-7, with D unresolved. There are 15 residues in the CDR3. Germline loops: CDR1 LNHNV, CDR2 YYDKDF (reference sequence). Trimming removed 5 bases from V and 2 bases from J, with 16 bases in between. This chain's CDR3 is CATSPLLGPAYEQYF. CDR3 nucleotide sequence: TGTGCCACCAGCCCCCTCTTAGGTCCCGCCTACGAGCAGTACTTC.

This chain connects TRBV7-9 to TRBJ2-1; D not certain. Germline values: CDR1 SEHNR, CDR2 FQNEAQ (reference sequence). V was cut by 4 bases and J by 2 bases, with 18 bases left in between. The CDR3 spans 17 residues. This CDR3 is CASSSTDGFGAYNEQFF. CDR3 sequence (DNA): TGTGCCAGCAGCTCCACCGACGGTTTCGGAGCCTACAATGAGCAGTTCTTC.

V gene TRBV4-1 combines with J gene TRBJ2-7; D perhaps matches TRBD2 (7 bases). In germline, CDR1 is MGHRA, CDR2 YSYEKL. V lost 1 base, J lost 5 bases, and 12 bases lay in between. The CDR3 length is 14 residues. CDR3 loop: CASSQVGRGNEQYF. The CDR3 DNA reads as TGCGCCAGCAGCCAAGTGGGGAGGGGGAACGAGCAGTACTTC.

This chain uses TRBV29-1 with TRBJ2-7, with 7 bases fitting TRBD1. There are 13 residues in the CDR3. J gave up 3 bases and V 5 bases, and 7 bases lay outside the gene matches. The germline gives CDR1 SQVTM, CDR2 ANQGSEA. The CDR3 DNA reads TGCAGCGTTTTCACAGGGGCCGACTACGAGCAGTACTTC. As protein: CSVFTGADYEQYF.

The chain uses TRBV4-3 and TRBJ2-5, with 9 bases that match TRBD2. Germline V gene data show CDR1 as LGHNA and CDR2 as YSLEER. CDR3 length: 17 residues. V lost 0 bases to trimming and J lost 0 bases; unmatched junction nucleotides: 5. This CDR3 is CASSQERTSGYQETQYF. CDR3 nucleotides: TGCGCCAGCAGCCAAGAACGAACTAGCGGGTACCAAGAGACCCAGTACTTC.

This chain connects TRBV5-6 to TRBJ2-5; the D gene is possibly TRBD1 (5 bases). The better agreement between TRBJ2-7 and the DNA end casts doubt on the J call. CDR1 is SGHDT and CDR2 is YYEEEE in the germline V gene. CDR3 length equals 14 residues. CDR3 residues: CASSWGTGSYEQYF. The CDR3 bases are TGTGCCAGCAGCTGGGGAACAGGTTCCTACGAGCAGTACTTC.

This sequence joins TRBV27 and TRBJ2-5; D is unclear. Near its end, the DNA agrees better with TRBJ2-7, so the J call may be wrong. The CDR3 has 12 residues. Germline V lookup: CDR1 MNHEY, CDR2 SMNVEV (reference sequence). CDR3 sequence (DNA): TGTGCCAGCAGGGCCGGGTTGGACGAGCAGTACTTC. Its protein is CASRAGLDEQYF.

This clone was recorded once. The genes are TRBV9 and TRBJ2-2, with D unresolved. Germline CDR1 reads SGDLS; CDR2 reads YYNGEE. The CDR3 totals 13 residues. Trimming cost V 3 bases and J 3 bases, with 6 bases left between them. For the CDR3, the DNA is TGTGCCAGCAGCGCCCTGGACACCGGGGAGCTGTTTTTT. It yields the protein CASSALDTGELFF.

The chain has TRBV28 and TRBJ2-1; no firm D call. This CDR3 comprises 11 residues. Trimming cost V 4 bases and J 10 bases, with 8 bases left between them. Germline V gene lookup returns CDR1 MDHEN and CDR2 SYDVKM. CDR3 residues: CASSSMTEQFF. CDR3 bases: TGTGCCAGCAGTTCAATGACAGAGCAGTTCTTC.

A single count supports this clone. CDR3 amino acids: CATYIGAGDSLYTF. The CDR3, as DNA: TGTGCCACCTATATCGGAGCTGGGGACAGCCTCTACACCTTC. The V gene is TRBV15, the J gene TRBJ1-2; 7 nucleotides line up with TRBD1. The CDR3 has 14 residues. Germline V CDR1 and CDR2: LNHNV, YYDKDF (reference sequence). V shed 8 bases, J shed 10 bases, and the junction held 16 bases outside the gene matches.

The rearrangement links TRBV14 to TRBJ2-5; D unclear. This CDR3 is 11 amino acids long. Germline lookup yields CDR1 SGHDN and CDR2 FVKESK. The germline V and J ends were trimmed by 5 bases and 5 bases, with 6 bases remaining between them. The CDR3 spells CASSKGETQYF. The CDR3 nucleotides are TGTGCCAGCAGCAAAGGGGAGACCCAGTACTTC. Full variable domain (remainder filled in from reference TRBV14 and TRBJ2-5): EAGVTQFPSHSVIEKGQTVTLRCDPISGHDNLYWYRRVMGKEIKFLLHFVKESKQDESGMPNNRFLAERTGGTYSTLKVQPAELEDSGVYFCASSKGETQYFGPGTRLLVL.

The chain couples TRBV11-2 to TRBJ1-1; no firm D call. This CDR3 comprises 11 residues. Germline loops: CDR1 SGHAT, CDR2 FQNNGV. Trimming removed 1 base at V and 6 bases at J, with 3 bases between. CDR3 in amino acids: CASSLGPEAFF. In DNA form, the CDR3 reads TGTGCCAGCAGCTTAGGGCCTGAAGCTTTCTTT.